The 22 T cell receptor beta chains below were found in one sample sequenced in a study of technical replicates of blood from several donors. Clones were sequenced by immunoSEQ multiplex PCR, and TCRdb holds only the in-frame ones, with some missing. The table shows tens of thousands of clones, with 93% occurring only once. Sequencing was carried out using T cells isolated from PBMCs. The receptors were gathered from a human donor in good health.

This sequence joins TRBV5-1 and TRBJ1-1; D is unclear. The CDR3 has 16 amino acids. The V gene lost 5 bases and the J gene lost 0 bases, with 17 bases spanning the gap. Germline-derived CDR1 and CDR2 are SGHRS and YFSETQ. DNA for the CDR3: TGCGCCAGCAGGATTGATATTCAGGACTTGAACACTGAAGCTTTCTTT. It yields the protein CASRIDIQDLNTEAFF.

The chain has TRBV21-1 and TRBJ1-3; the D call of TRBD1 is as the table states it, not checked on the DNA. TRBV21-1 is annotated as a pseudogene. CDR3 length equals 16 residues. CDR3 in amino acids: CASSKVGQFSGNTIYF. In DNA, the CDR3 is TGTGCCAGCAGCAAAGTGGGACAGTTCTCTGGAAACACCATATATTTT.

The rearrangement joins TRBV4-1 to TRBJ1-1; 8 nucleotides match TRBD1. Germline values: CDR1 MGHRA, CDR2 YSYEKL. The CDR3 runs to 20 residues. V was pared by 0 bases and J by 1 base, with 16 bases of the junction left unmatched. The CDR3 reads CASSQEGIVPGQARNTEAFF. The CDR3 region has the DNA TGCGCCAGCAGCCAAGAAGGCATCGTCCCGGGACAGGCGCGGAACACTGAAGCTTTCTTT.

The sample holds a few counts of this clone. The rearrangement joins TRBV5-1 to TRBJ1-1; 10 nucleotides align to TRBD1. V gave up 3 bases and J gave up 3 bases; unmatched junction bases: 8. The CDR3 has 16 amino acids. CDR1 and CDR2 from the germline V gene are SGHRS and YFSETQ. The CDR3 nucleotides read TGCGCCAGCAGCTCCACCGGGACAGGGGTATACACTGAAGCTTTCTTT. Translated: CASSSTGTGVYTEAFF.

In its sample, this clone was seen a few times. V and J are TRBV19 and TRBJ2-2, with 8 bases identical to TRBD2. Per germline, CDR1 LNHDA and CDR2 SQIVND (reference sequence). This CDR3 contains 14 residues. The CDR3 is CASELAVLTGELFF. CDR3 bases: TGTGCTTCAGAACTAGCGGTCCTCACCGGGGAGCTGTTTTTT.

The chain joins TRBV5-4 to TRBJ2-3; the match to TRBD2 covers 11 bases. Unmatched junction bases numbered 9, after V lost 4 bases and J lost 5 bases. CDR3 size: 16 residues. Per germline, CDR1 SGHNT and CDR2 YYREEE (reference sequence). CDR3 residues: CASSLLAGGPIDTQYF. CDR3 DNA: TGTGCCAGCAGCCTCTTAGCGGGAGGGCCGATAGATACGCAGTATTTT.

This chain uses TRBV13 with TRBJ1-2; TRBD1 matches 7 bases. The CDR3 is 12 amino acids. J lost 10 bases, V lost 6 bases, and 8 bases had no gene match. CDR1 PRHDT and CDR2 FYEKMQ come from the germline V gene (reference sequence). DNA of the CDR3: TGTGCCAGCAGTACGGGACAGCAACACTACACCTTC. As protein: CASSTGQQHYTF.

The J gene is TRBJ2-1, the V gene TRBV6-1, with 9 bases identical to TRBD1. V was pared by 6 bases and J by 9 bases, with 6 bases of the junction left unmatched. This CDR3 has 13 amino acids. From germline, CDR1 is MNHNS and CDR2 SASEGT. CDR3 region: CASSGTGIREQFF. The CDR3 DNA follows: TGTGCCAGCAGCGGGACAGGGATTCGTGAGCAGTTCTTC.

The chain links TRBV2 to TRBJ2-5; perhaps TRBD1 as D (7 bases). This CDR3 has 14 residues. V was cut by 7 bases and J by 4 bases, with 16 bases left in between. In germline, CDR1 is SNHLY, CDR2 FYNNEI. The CDR3 spells CASTRQGLGETQYF. CDR3 nucleotide sequence: TGTGCCAGCACTAGACAGGGACTTGGAGAGACCCAGTACTTC. Based on the CDR3 plus reference TRBV2 and TRBJ2-5, the full variable domain is EPEVTQTPSHQVTQMGQEVILRCVPISNHLYFYWYRQILGQKVEFLVSFYNNEISEKSEIFDDQFSVERPDGSNFTLKIRSTKLEDSAMYFCASTRQGLGETQYFGPGTRLLVL.

The chain combines TRBV6-5 with TRBJ1-2, with D possibly being TRBD1 (5 bases). Germline V gene lookup returns CDR1 MNHEY and CDR2 SVGAGI. The V end was cut by 0 bases, the J end by 7 bases, with 9 bases between. The length of the CDR3 is 13 residues. CDR3 sequence: CASSYSGGGGYTF. CDR3 sequence (DNA): TGTGCCAGCAGTTACTCCGGGGGGGGTGGCTACACCTTC.

The CDR3 sequence: CASSESPGGLMNTGELFF. The CDR3 coding sequence is TGTGCCAGCAGTGAGAGTCCCGGGGGGCTTATGAACACCGGGGAGCTGTTTTTT. V is TRBV2 and J is TRBJ2-2; perhaps TRBD2 as D (7 bases). Deletions cut 3 bases from V and 1 base from J, with 18 bases between. Germline CDR1 reads SNHLY; CDR2 reads FYNNEI. The CDR3 is made up of 18 amino acids.

The J gene is TRBJ1-6, the V gene TRBV11-2; D gene uncertain. This CDR3 contains 13 residues. V lost 5 bases to trimming and J lost 10 bases, with 12 bases between them. Germline V gives CDR1 SGHAT, CDR2 FQNNGV. The CDR3: CASSRSGWSPLHF. Here the CDR3 DNA reads TGTGCCAGCAGCCGAAGCGGATGGTCACCCCTCCACTTT.

This chain joins TRBV19 and TRBJ1-4; D not resolved. Germline loops: CDR1 LNHDA, CDR2 SQIVND (reference sequence). Trimming took off 3 bases at V and 7 bases at J, with 6 bases between the two ends. The CDR3 is 12 amino acids. The CDR3, as DNA: TGTGCCAGTAGTATTATCCGTGAAAAACTGTTTTTT. Its translation: CASSIIREKLFF.

The rearrangement joins TRBV27 to TRBJ1-1; TRBD1 is a possible D gene (5 bases). V lost 4 bases to trimming and J lost 1 base, with 7 bases between them. CDR1 MNHEY and CDR2 SMNVEV come from the germline V gene (reference sequence). The CDR3 is made up of 13 amino acids. The CDR3, as DNA: TGTGCCAGCAGTTGGGACTCGAACACTGAAGCTTTCTTT. Translating it yields CASSWDSNTEAFF.

The V call is TRBV7-6, the J call TRBJ2-5; D gene ambiguous. CDR1 and CDR2 from the germline V gene are SGHVS and FNYEAQ. The CDR3 has 12 residues. Trimming removed 1 base from V and 5 bases from J, with 5 bases in between. This CDR3 is CASSLGDETQYF. CDR3 coding DNA: TGTGCCAGCAGCTTAGGAGATGAGACCCAGTACTTC.

The chain recombines TRBV6-5 with TRBJ1-2, with D possibly being TRBD1 (6 bases). The CDR3 consists of 13 residues. The V end was cut by 6 bases, the J end by 6 bases, with 14 bases between. The germline gives CDR1 MNHEY, CDR2 SVGAGI. CDR3 sequence (DNA): TGTGCCAGCAGGAGGGGGGGGGTGAATGGCTACACCTTC. The encoded protein is CASRRGGVNGYTF.

CDR3 sequence reads: CAISEGGLAGTQYF. The CDR3 DNA is TGTGCCATCAGTGAGGGGGGACTAGCGGGGACCCAGTACTTC. The genes are TRBV10-3 and TRBJ2-5, with TRBD2 matching 12 bases. The V gene end was trimmed by 2 bases and the J gene end by 7 bases; junction bases not matched to a gene: 2. Looked up from germline, CDR1 is ENHRY and CDR2 is SYGVKD. The CDR3 sequence is 14 residues long.

The chain has TRBV9 and TRBJ2-5; TRBD2 aligns across 14 bases. V was clipped by 4 bases and J by 4 bases; unmatched bases: 12. Germline V gene data show CDR1 as SGDLS and CDR2 as YYNGEE. The CDR3 extends over 18 amino acids. The CDR3 loop is CASSPGTSGRKIVETQYF. For the CDR3, the DNA is TGTGCCAGCAGCCCTGGGACTAGCGGGAGAAAGATTGTAGAGACCCAGTACTTC.

This clone was seen a single time. V gene TRBV5-8 combines with J gene TRBJ2-7; D perhaps matches TRBD2 (6 bases). There are 14 residues in the CDR3. The V and J ends lost 5 bases and 4 bases respectively, with 16 bases between them. Germline CDR1 SGHTS, CDR2 YDEGEE. The CDR3 reads CASRSLAVNYEQYF. CDR3 nucleotide sequence: TGTGCCAGCAGGTCCTTAGCGGTGAATTACGAGCAGTACTTC.

In this sample, this clone turned up once. The chain couples TRBV9 to TRBJ2-7, with TRBD1 identical over 7 bases. This CDR3 has 13 residues. With V trimmed by 5 bases and J by 0 bases, 2 bases remained unmatched. The germline V gene encodes CDR1 SGDLS and CDR2 YYNGEE. The CDR3: CASSGTVSYEQYF. In nucleotides, the CDR3 is TGTGCCAGCAGTGGGACAGTCTCCTACGAGCAGTACTTC.

This clone was seen only once. The chain joins TRBV6-6 to TRBJ2-2; D may be TRBD2 (6 bases). In germline, CDR1 is MNHNY, CDR2 SVGAGI (reference sequence). Trimming took 4 bases from V and 4 from J, leaving 7 bases between them. CDR3 size: 13 residues. The CDR3 is CASSFGSTGELFF. The CDR3 DNA reads TGTGCCAGCAGTTTCGGGAGCACCGGGGAGCTGTTTTTT.

V is TRBV19 and J is TRBJ1-6; no definite D call. Germline CDR1 and CDR2: LNHDA and SQIVND (reference sequence). Trimming took off 2 bases at V and 0 bases at J, with 11 bases between the two ends. The CDR3 is made up of 17 amino acids. CDR3 sequence (DNA): TGTGCCAGTAGTATACGGGTCCTAAGCTCCTATAATTCACCCCTCCACTTT. Its translation is CASSIRVLSSYNSPLHF.